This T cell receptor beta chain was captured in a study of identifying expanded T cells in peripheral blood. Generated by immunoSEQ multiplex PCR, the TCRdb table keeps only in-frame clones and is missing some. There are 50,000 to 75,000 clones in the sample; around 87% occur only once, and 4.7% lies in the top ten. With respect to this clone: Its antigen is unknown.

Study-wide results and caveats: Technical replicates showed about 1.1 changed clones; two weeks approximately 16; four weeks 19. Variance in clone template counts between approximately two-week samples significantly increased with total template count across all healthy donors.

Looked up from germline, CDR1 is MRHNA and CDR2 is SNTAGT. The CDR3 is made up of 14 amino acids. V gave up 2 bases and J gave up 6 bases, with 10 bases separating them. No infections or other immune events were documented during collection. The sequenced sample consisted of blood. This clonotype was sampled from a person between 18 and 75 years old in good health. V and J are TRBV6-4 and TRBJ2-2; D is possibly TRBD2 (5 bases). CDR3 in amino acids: CASSDDGEPGELFF. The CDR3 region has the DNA TGTGCCAGCAGTGACGACGGGGAACCCGGGGAGCTGTTTTTT.